A single T cell receptor beta chain is shown here with its context. Its antigen remains undetermined. Within one base of it there is no much larger clone, and no base qualities were kept. This record comes from a study of shared clonotypes between healthy human individuals (dated by TCRdb to the early 2020s). Looking at the study overall: A couple of women and a few men aged 18 to 49 years were included in the cohort. Per donor, three plates each were used for CD4 naive and CD4 memory, two for CD8 naive, and one for CD8 memory. Different laboratories and diverse techniques were used to prepare libraries and sequence TCR repertoires, to increase sequencing depth and limit assay-specific biases. Between about 0.85 and 8.9 billion PBMCs per donor were obtained by leukapheresis. To estimate repertoire size and how much clonotypes are shared between individuals, the study performed deep sequencing of blood TCR repertoires from 4 to 6 healthy adults.

From the germline V gene (reference sequence), CDR1 is MNHEY and CDR2 is SMNVEV. The CDR3 holds 14 amino acids from the cysteine to the phenylalanine. CDR3 DNA is the only sequence kept; it has 42 bases, read in frame from the first base. V drops 4 bases and J drops 4 bases, leaving 13 bases in between. Using the deep immunoSEQ assay, TCR CDR3 regions were amplified from genomic DNA by multiplex PCR. Genomic DNA extracted from each cell subset was distributed evenly over all wells of several immunoSEQ 96-well plates, and each plate served as one replicate. Each replicate PCR for sorted subsets received roughly 0.2 ug genomic DNA, equal to tens of thousands of T cell genomes. The purified libraries were quantified using a Qubit 3.0 fluorometer, sized with a Bioanalyzer 2100, and then quantified again using the KAPA Library Quantification kit. Every immunoSEQ 96-well plate was sequenced on a dedicated single-read 150-cycle Illumina NextSeq 550 flow cell. The original methods were these. Because the immunoSEQ output held only junctional sequences and lacked quality scores, the filtering could not match the filtering applied to full-length reads. To assign V/J genes and CDR3, sequences were annotated using PyIR, a Python wrapper for IgBLAST v1.9, with IMGT germline references. Reads with weak V/J assignments (E-value above 1e-6), missing CDR3, stop codons, out-of-frame junctions, or ambiguous translated residues were removed. V3J clonotypes were defined as sequences sharing the same inferred V gene, J gene, and CDR3 amino acid sequence. To compute the percentage overlap between repertoires, the number of shared unique clonotypes was divided by the size of the smaller repertoire. RTK rarefaction, the Chao1 estimator, and Recon v2.1 estimates of unobserved clonotypes were used to assess repertoire richness. OLGA was used to compute generation probabilities for all TCRbeta clonotypes that the gDNA method yielded from a handful of donors. This immuneACCESS table, as held by TCRdb, lists in-frame sequences with V and J called but not all clones. Of the missing ones, under half trace to an unresolved V gene in checked studies; the others have no known cause. The DNA gave D and trimming, while V, J and clone size come from that table. The sample data list roughly 1,800,000 clones, and roughly 94% of these were observed just once. The ten biggest clones cover roughly 1.2% of the sample.

On the study overall, not on this receptor specifically: Larger estimated clonotype richness was generally found for naive subsets than for memory subsets. Compared with non-shared clonotypes, the clonotypes found in all four sorted-subset donors had higher generation probabilities. When several donors were compared, the shared fraction of clonotypes was roughly 5% for naive CD4, less than 4% for naive CD8, 2% to 2.5% for memory CD4, and less than 0.45% for memory CD8. Even with the large sequencing depth, rarefaction of the sorted-subset datasets indicated that sequencing was incomplete. Based on pairwise subsampling, the degree of clonotype sharing among donors was expected to be affected by sequencing depth. The small number of donors limited the genetic and exposure-history diversity represented. Only blood was sampled, and tissue TCR repertoires likely differ from those in blood.

CD8 naive samples were CD45RO-negative cells positively selected for CCR7, giving a CD45RA+CCR7+ population that excluded TemRA cells. Donors were healthy HIV-negative adults with no recently reported acute infections or vaccinations. All donors were Caucasian adults living in Nashville, Tennessee, USA. Blood was obtained by leukapheresis, after which PBMCs were separated by Ficoll-Histopaque density gradient centrifugation and cryopreserved in liquid nitrogen vapor phase. Analytical flow cytometry was used to check the purity and quantity of every magnetically sorted T cell population. Each sorted fraction had its genomic DNA isolated and then quantified by UV absorbance on a Nanodrop 2000c.

The sequence was collected from a man aged 18 to 30 in good health. Sequencing was performed on naive CD8+ T cells sorted from blood. Sample cell subset or site, as interpreted from the label and publication: CD45RA+CCR7+. The sequence links TRBV27 to TRBJ1-1; no confident D gene assignment can be made. Read as DNA, the sequence is TGTGCCAGCAGTTCCCTACCCCTGAGCACTGAAGCTTTCTTT. Its protein reads: CASSSLPLSTEAFF.